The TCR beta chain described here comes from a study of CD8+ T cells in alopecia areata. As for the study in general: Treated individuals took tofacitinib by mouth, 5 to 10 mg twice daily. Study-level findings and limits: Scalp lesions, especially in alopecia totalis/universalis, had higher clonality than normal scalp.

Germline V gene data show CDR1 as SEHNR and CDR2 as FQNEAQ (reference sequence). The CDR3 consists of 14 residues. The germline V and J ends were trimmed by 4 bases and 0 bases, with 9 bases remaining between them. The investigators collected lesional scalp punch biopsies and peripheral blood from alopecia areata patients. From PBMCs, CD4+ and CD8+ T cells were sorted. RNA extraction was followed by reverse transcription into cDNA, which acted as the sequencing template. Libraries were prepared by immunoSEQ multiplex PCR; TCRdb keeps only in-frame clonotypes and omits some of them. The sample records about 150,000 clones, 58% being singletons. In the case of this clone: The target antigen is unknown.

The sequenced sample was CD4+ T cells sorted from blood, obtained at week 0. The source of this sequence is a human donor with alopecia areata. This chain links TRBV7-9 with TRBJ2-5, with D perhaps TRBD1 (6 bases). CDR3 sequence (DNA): TGTGCCAGCAGCTCCAGGGGAGACCAAGAGACCCAGTACTTC. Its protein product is CASSSRGDQETQYF.